Following are 9 T cell receptor beta chains from one sample sequenced in a study of OX40 agonist ivuxolimab in advanced cancers. The assay was immunoSEQ multiplex PCR, and TCRdb's table has in-frame clones only and misses some. The sample holds 95,000 to 150,000 clones; approximately 90% are singletons and the top ten take around 0.55%. The starting material was CD4+ or CD8+ T cells sorted from blood, obtained in a trial of the OX40 agonist ivuxolimab. Receptor source: an adult with an advanced solid tumor such as melanoma, head and neck, liver or kidney cancer.

CDR3 sequence reads: CARRTGDEQFF. The CDR3 DNA reads TGTGCCAGGAGGACTGGCGATGAGCAGTTCTTC. The chain couples TRBV2 to TRBJ2-1, with a possible D match to TRBD2 (5 bases). CDR1 is SNHLY and CDR2 is FYNNEI in the germline V gene. This CDR3 spans 11 amino acids. V lost 9 bases and J 8 bases, leaving 11 bases between the germline ends.

This clone was found once. This chain uses TRBV7-2 with TRBJ1-5; D is ambiguous. The germline V gene encodes CDR1 SGHTA and CDR2 FQGNSA. Deletions cut 4 bases from V and 0 bases from J, with 4 bases between. The CDR3 sequence is 13 residues long. As DNA, the CDR3 is TGTGCCAGCAGCTCCGATAGCAATCAGCCCCAGCATTTT. It yields the protein CASSSDSNQPQHF.

V and J are TRBV28 and TRBJ1-5; no clear D. V lost 5 bases and J 2 bases, leaving 16 bases between the germline ends. The CDR3 length is 16 residues. Germline CDR1 and CDR2: MDHEN and SYDVKM. In DNA form, the CDR3 reads TGTGCCAGCAGTCCACCGAGGGTCGGGGGCAATCAGCCCCAGCATTTT. Protein sequence: CASSPPRVGGNQPQHF.

Here the CDR3 reads CASSLARGRTDTQYF. Written as DNA, the CDR3 is TGTGCCAGCAGCTTAGCTCGGGGGCGCACAGATACGCAGTATTTT. V and J are TRBV11-3 and TRBJ2-3, with D possibly being TRBD1 or TRBD2 (6 bases each). V lost 1 base, J lost 1 base, and 9 bases lay in between. Germline CDR1 reads SGHNT; CDR2 reads YENEEA. This CDR3 contains 15 residues.

The rearrangement joins TRBV9 to TRBJ1-4; D remains ambiguous. The V end was cut by 2 bases, the J end by 1 base, with 9 bases between. The CDR3 has 15 amino acids. The germline V gene has CDR1 SGDLS and CDR2 YYNGEE. CDR3 residues: CASSVRDLTNEKLFF. The CDR3 nucleotides read TGTGCCAGCAGCGTTCGGGATCTAACTAATGAAAAACTGTTTTTT.

The chain joins TRBV28 to TRBJ1-2; D call uncertain. The V gene lost 4 bases and the J gene lost 8 bases, with 8 bases spanning the gap. Germline CDR1 reads MDHEN; CDR2 reads SYDVKM. This CDR3 comprises 11 residues. In DNA form, the CDR3 reads TGTGCCAGCAGTTCGACCAAGGGCTACACCTTC. It encodes CASSSTKGYTF.

As to this clone: The germline gene is not matched at one end of the junction; a read error may be the cause. The rearrangement uses TRBV7-7 and TRBJ2-3, with unresolved D. The CDR3 is made up of 15 amino acids. CDR1 is SSHAT and CDR2 is FNYEAQ in the germline V gene (reference sequence). The CDR3: CASSPAGSSTDTQYF. DNA of the CDR3: TGTGCTAGCAGCCCGGCAGGCTCATCCACAGATACGCAGTATTTT. Drawing the rest from reference TRBV7-7 and TRBJ2-3, the complete variable domain is GAGVSQSPRYKVTKRGQDVTLRCDPISSHATLYWYQQALGQGPEFLTYFNYEAQPDKSGLPSDRFSAERPEGSISTLTIQRTEQRDSAMYRCASSPAGSSTDTQYFGPGTRLTVL.

The chain combines TRBV7-2 with TRBJ1-6; D unclear. The germline CDR1 and CDR2 sequences are SGHTA and FQGNSA. V shed 5 bases and J shed 4 bases, with 12 bases lying between them. This CDR3 spans 15 amino acids. CDR3 loop: CASSLRGNYNSPLHF. As DNA, the CDR3 is TGTGCCAGCAGCCTACGTGGGAATTATAATTCACCCCTCCACTTT.

V and J are TRBV30 and TRBJ1-2, with 7 nucleotides matching TRBD1. Germline V gives CDR1 GTSNPN, CDR2 SVGIG (reference sequence). Losses at the gene ends were 3 bases for V and 8 bases for J; bases not matched to a gene: 9. The CDR3 spans 13 residues. The CDR3 loop reads CAWRYDRADGYTF. CDR3 sequence (DNA): TGTGCCTGGAGGTACGACAGGGCGGACGGCTACACCTTC. The full variable domain, in which reference TRBV30 and TRBJ1-2 provide the parts outside the CDR3, is SQTIHQWPATLVQPVGSPLSLECTVEGTSNPNLYWYRQAAGRGLQLLFYSVGIGQISSEVPQNLSASRPQDRQFILSSKKLLLSDSGFYLCAWRYDRADGYTFGSGTRLTVV.